One and the same sample provided the 5 T cell receptor beta chains below, sequenced in a study of shared clonotypes between healthy human individuals. Clones were read by immunoSEQ multiplex PCR, and TCRdb kept only the in-frame ones, dropping some. Counted here are 950,000 to 1,200,000 clones, around 77% occurring once; the ten biggest clones make up 0.89%. Material for sequencing was memory CD4+ T cells from PBMCs. Subset defined: CD45RA-negative fraction. These receptors came from a man between 18 and 29 years old in good health. Some clones in this sample may be carry-over from other donors' samples.

This clone was observed once. V usage is TRBV2 and J usage is TRBJ2-7; TRBD1 agrees at 9 bases. The CDR3 consists of 15 residues. Looked up from germline, CDR1 is SNHLY and CDR2 is FYNNEI. The V segment lost 6 bases and the J segment 0 bases; nucleotides outside the gene matches: 6. The CDR3 is CASRTGTGNSYEQYF. The CDR3 region has the DNA TGTGCCAGCAGGACCGGGACAGGGAACTCCTACGAGCAGTACTTC.

The rearrangement links TRBV6-1 to TRBJ1-5; no reliable D call. Looked up from germline, CDR1 is MNHNS and CDR2 is SASEGT. The CDR3 extends over 18 amino acids. V lost 1 base, J lost 0 bases, and 16 bases lay in between. CDR3 in amino acids: CASSEVGGWAHSNQPQHF. In nucleotides, the CDR3 is TGTGCCAGCAGTGAAGTTGGAGGCTGGGCACATAGCAATCAGCCCCAGCATTTT.

The rearrangement joins TRBV9 to TRBJ1-2; the D gene is possibly TRBD1 (5 bases). This CDR3 has 13 residues. With 1 base removed from V and 7 bases from J, the gap between germline ends came to 11 bases. Germline V gives CDR1 SGDLS, CDR2 YYNGEE. In DNA, the CDR3 is TGTGCCAGCAGCGTAACCGGGGCGCTTGGCTACACCTTC. It is translated as CASSVTGALGYTF.

The genes are TRBV7-8 and TRBJ1-5; D may be TRBD1 (6 bases). V was shortened by 4 bases and J by 1 base, with 20 bases between the two germline ends. There are 18 residues in the CDR3. Germline V CDR1 and CDR2: SGHVS, FQNEAQ. CDR3 sequence: CASSSSPPGAASNQPQHF. The DNA of the CDR3 is TGTGCCAGCAGCTCCAGCCCCCCGGGGGCGGCGAGCAATCAGCCCCAGCATTTT. The full variable domain, its missing parts supplied by reference TRBV7-8 and TRBJ1-5, is GAGVSQSPRYKVAKRGQDVALRCDPISGHVSLFWYQQALGQGPEFLTYFQNEAQLDKSGLPSDRFFAERPEGSVSTLKIQRTQQEDSAVYLCASSSSPPGAASNQPQHFGDGTRLSIL.

The V call is TRBV19, the J call TRBJ2-7; weak D call: TRBD2 (6 bases). In germline, CDR1 is LNHDA, CDR2 SQIVND (reference sequence). V lost 6 bases to trimming and J lost 0 bases, with 12 bases between them. The CDR3 runs to 14 residues. CDR3 residues: CASSRFSGSYEQYF. For the CDR3, the DNA is TGTGCCAGTAGCAGATTTAGCGGCTCCTACGAGCAGTACTTC.